This T cell receptor (beta chain) originates from a study of blood T cells in healthy people across ages. The study recruited healthy Caucasian donors from Russia who were aged about 6 to 95. Each individual donor underwent a draw of around 9.8 milliliters of peripheral blood. Extraction yielded at least 5.5 micrograms of total RNA per sample. It was with a sample-barcoded 5' primer and a J-beta primer mix that a second PCR of roughly 7 to 12 cycles was run. TCRdb used MiXCR to reprocess the 5' RACE reads, holding one entry per CDR3 protein. The sample includes about 640,000 distinct CDR3 sequences, around 43% of them seen just once. Sample: blood. This TCR came from a man at least 80 years old in good health.

The CDR3 loop reads CASSLAAGTGGSGYTF. CDR3 DNA: TGTGCCAGCAGCTTAGCGGCCGGGACAGGGGGTTCTGGCTACACCTTC. The chain recombines TRBV7-2 with TRBJ1-2, with 11 bases matching TRBD1. The CDR3 has 16 amino acids. Trimming at V came to 0 bases and at J to 7 bases, leaving 7 bases not matched to a gene. Germline V gene lookup returns CDR1 SGHTA and CDR2 FQGNSA.